This TCR beta chain derives from a study of CD8 T cells in ankylosing spondylitis. TCRdb analysed the 5' RACE reads with MiXCR anew, one entry per CDR3 protein. The profile shows under 250,000 distinct CDR3 sequences, approximately 30% of them singletons. This clonotype came up a few times. The CDR3 is 14 residues long. Per germline, CDR1 DFQATT and CDR2 SNEGSKA (reference sequence). The trim removed 2 bases at V and 6 bases at J, leaving 1 base unmatched. The sample consisted of blood, either unsorted or a sorted T cell fraction (not recorded which). The TCR comes from a male donor with ankylosing spondylitis or in good health (not recorded which). The rearrangement joins TRBV20-1 to TRBJ2-1; 13 nucleotides line up with TRBD2. Here the CDR3 DNA reads TGCAGTGCTAGAAGACTAGCGGGGGGCAATGAGCAGTTCTTC. It codes for CSARRLAGGNEQFF.